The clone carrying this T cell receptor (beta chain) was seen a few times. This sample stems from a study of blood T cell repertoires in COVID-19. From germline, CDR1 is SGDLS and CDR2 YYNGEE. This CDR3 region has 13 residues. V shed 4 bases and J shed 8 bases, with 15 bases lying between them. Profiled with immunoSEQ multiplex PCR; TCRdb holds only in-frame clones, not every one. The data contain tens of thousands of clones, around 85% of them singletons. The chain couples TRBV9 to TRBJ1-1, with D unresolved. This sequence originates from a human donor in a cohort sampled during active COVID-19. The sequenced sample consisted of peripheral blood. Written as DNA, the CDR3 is TGTGCCAGCAGCTCCGACCCGGCCGGGGAAGCTTTCTTT. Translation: CASSSDPAGEAFF.